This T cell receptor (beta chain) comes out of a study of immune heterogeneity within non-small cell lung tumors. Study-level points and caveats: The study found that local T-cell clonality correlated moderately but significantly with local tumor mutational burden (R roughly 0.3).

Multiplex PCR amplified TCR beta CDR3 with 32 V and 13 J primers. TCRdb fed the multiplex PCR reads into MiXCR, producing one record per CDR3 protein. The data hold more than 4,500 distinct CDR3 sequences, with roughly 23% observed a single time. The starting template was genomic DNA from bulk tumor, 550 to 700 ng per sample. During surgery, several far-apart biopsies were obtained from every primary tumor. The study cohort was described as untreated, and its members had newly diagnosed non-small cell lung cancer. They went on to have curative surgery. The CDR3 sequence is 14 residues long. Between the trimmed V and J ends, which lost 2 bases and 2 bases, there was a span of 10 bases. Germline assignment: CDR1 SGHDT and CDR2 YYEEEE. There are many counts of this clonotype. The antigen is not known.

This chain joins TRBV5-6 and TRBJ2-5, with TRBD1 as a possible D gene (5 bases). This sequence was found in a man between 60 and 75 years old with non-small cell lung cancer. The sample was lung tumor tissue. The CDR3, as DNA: TGTGCCAGCAGCTTTGGGCAGGGACAAGAGACCCAGTACTTC. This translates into CASSFGQGQETQYF.